The source of this T cell receptor (beta chain) is a study of beta chain features in type 1 diabetes. Germline CDR1 MNHEY, CDR2 SMNVEV (reference sequence). V was pared by 1 base and J by 0 bases, with 8 bases between. The CDR3 sequence is 15 residues long. Study outcomes and limitations: Shortening of TCRB CDR3s, moderate but significant, appeared in all four CD4+ subsets of Type 1 diabetes patients.

Expressed TCRB transcripts were sequenced because the entire RNA isolate underwent reverse transcription. Profiling relied on immunoSEQ multiplex PCR, and the TCRdb table lists in-frame clones only, not all of them. The sample includes about 270,000 clones, 13% to 15% of them seen just once. On this clone itself: Its matching antigen is unknown.

Sequenced material: naive CD4+ T cells from blood. This chain uses TRBV27 with TRBJ2-3; D is possibly TRBD1 (5 bases). The receptor was isolated from a young man with type 1 diabetes. Here the CDR3 reads CASSLWGRSTDTQYF. CDR3 bases: TGTGCCAGCAGTTTATGGGGCAGAAGCACAGATACGCAGTATTTT.